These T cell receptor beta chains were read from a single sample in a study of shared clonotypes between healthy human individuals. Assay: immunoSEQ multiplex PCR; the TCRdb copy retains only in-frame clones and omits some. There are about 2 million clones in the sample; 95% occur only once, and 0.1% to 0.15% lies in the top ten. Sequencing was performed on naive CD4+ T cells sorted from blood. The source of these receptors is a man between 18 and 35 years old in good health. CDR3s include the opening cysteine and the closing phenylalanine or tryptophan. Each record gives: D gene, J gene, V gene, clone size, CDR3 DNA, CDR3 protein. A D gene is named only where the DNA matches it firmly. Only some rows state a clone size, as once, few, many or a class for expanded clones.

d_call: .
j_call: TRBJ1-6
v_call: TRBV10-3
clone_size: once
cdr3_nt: TGTGCCATCAGTTTGGGACCGAGTTTTGATTCACCCCTCCACTTT
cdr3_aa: CAISLGPSFDSPLHF

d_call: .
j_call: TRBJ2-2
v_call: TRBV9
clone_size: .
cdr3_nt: TGTGCCAGCAGCTCCGGGACAGCGGGCGGGGAGCTGTTTTTT
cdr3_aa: CASSSGTAGGELFF

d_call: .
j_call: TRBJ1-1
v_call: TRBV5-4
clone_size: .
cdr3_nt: TGTGCCAGCAGCTTGGACAGGGAGTCCGAAGCTTTCTTT
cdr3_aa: CASSLDRESEAFF

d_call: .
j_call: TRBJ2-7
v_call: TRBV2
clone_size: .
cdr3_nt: TGTGCCAGCAGTGACGCAGTCGAGCAGTACTTC
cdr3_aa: CASSDAVEQYF

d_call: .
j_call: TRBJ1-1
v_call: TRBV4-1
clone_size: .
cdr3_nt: TGCGCCAGCAGCACAGGCATAAGGGACACTGAAGCTTTCTTT
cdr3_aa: CASSTGIRDTEAFF

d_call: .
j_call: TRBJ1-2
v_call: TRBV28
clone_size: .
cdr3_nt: TGTGCCAGCAGTTTAAATCGTGGCTACACCTTC
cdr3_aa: CASSLNRGYTF

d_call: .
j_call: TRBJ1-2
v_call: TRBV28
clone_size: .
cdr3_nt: TGTGCCAGCAACCCGGGGGGGAGGGATGGCTACACCTTC
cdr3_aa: CASNPGGRDGYTF

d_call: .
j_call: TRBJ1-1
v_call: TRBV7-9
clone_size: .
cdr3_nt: TGTGCCAGTTTCGACAGGCAGAACACTGAAGCTTTCTTT
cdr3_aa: CASFDRQNTEAFF

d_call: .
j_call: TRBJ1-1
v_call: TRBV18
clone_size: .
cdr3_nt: TGTGCCAGCTCACCAAATGGGGCGGGGAACACTGAAGCTTTCTTT
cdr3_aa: CASSPNGAGNTEAFF

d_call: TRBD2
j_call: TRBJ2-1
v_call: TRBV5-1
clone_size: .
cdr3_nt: TGCGCCAGCAGCTCGACTAGCGGGAGAGAAGAGCAGTTCTTC
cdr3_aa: CASSSTSGREEQFF

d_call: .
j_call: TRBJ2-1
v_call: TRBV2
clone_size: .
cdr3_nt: TGTGCCAGCAGTGATTGGGGAAACAATGAGCAGTTCTTC
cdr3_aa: CASSDWGNNEQFF

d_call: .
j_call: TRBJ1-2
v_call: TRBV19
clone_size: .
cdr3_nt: TGTGCCAGTAGCCCAGTCTCGACAGCAAACTATGGCTACACCTTC
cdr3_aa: CASSPVSTANYGYTF

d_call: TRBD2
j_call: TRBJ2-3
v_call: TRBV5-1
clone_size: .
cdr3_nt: TGCGCCAGCAGCGCCCAAGCGGGGGGCACAGATACGCAGTATTTT
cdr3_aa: CASSAQAGGTDTQYF

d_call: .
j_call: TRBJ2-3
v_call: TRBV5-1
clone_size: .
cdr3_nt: TGCGCCAGCAGCTTACAGGGAGATTTAGATACGCAGTATTTT
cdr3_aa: CASSLQGDLDTQYF

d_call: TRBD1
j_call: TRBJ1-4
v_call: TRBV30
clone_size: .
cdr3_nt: TGTGCCTCCCCCGACAGGGGCGGTGAAAAACTGTTTTTT
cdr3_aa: CASPDRGGEKLFF

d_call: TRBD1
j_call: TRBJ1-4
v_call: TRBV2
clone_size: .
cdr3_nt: TGTGCCAGCAGACAGACAGGGGGCTTACGTGAAAAACTGTTTTTT
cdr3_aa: CASRQTGGLREKLFF

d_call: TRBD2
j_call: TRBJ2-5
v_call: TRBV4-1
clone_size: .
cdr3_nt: TGCGCCAGCAGCCAACTCGGACTAGCGGCCCAAGAGACCCAGTACTTC
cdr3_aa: CASSQLGLAAQETQYF

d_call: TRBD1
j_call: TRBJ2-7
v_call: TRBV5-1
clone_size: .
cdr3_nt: TGCGCCAGCAGTCTGACAGGGAACGGGGCCTACGAGCAGTACTTC
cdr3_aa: CASSLTGNGAYEQYF

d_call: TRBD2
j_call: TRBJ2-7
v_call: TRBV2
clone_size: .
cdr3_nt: TGTGCCAGCAGTTTAGCGGGGAGCCCCTACGAGCAGTACTTC
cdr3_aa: CASSLAGSPYEQYF

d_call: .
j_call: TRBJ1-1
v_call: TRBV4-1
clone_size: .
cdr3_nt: TGCGCCAGCAGCCAGGGTACAGGGTCCAACACTGAAGCTTTCTTT
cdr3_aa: CASSQGTGSNTEAFF

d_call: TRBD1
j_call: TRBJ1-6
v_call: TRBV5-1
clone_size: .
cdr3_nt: TGCGCCAGCACCCCCGAGGGGGCATATAATTCACCCCTCCACTTT
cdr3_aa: CASTPEGAYNSPLHF

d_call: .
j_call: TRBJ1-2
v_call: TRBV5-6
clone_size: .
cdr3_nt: TGTGCCAGCAGCTTGGAAGGGACGTATGGCTACACCTTC
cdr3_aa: CASSLEGTYGYTF